These T cell receptor beta chains were read from a single sample in a study of long-term antiretroviral therapy in people with HIV. Produced via immunoSEQ multiplex PCR; TCRdb's table is partial and in-frame only. The sample lists tens of thousands of clones; about 90% were seen once. Sequencing used unsorted PBMCs, obtained 1.1 years after starting antiretroviral therapy. The source of these receptors is a man aged 18-30 years with HIV. Both conserved end residues are part of each CDR3. D genes are given only for firm matches. Some rows mark clone size as missing; the rest say once, few, many or name a class of expanded clone.

clone_size: NA
v_call: TRBV27
j_call: TRBJ1-2
d_call: TRBD1
cdr3_nt: TGTGCCAGCAGGACCCTTAGGGACAGAGACTATGGCTACACCTTC
cdr3_aa: CASRTLRDRDYGYTF

clone_size: NA
v_call: TRBV7-9
j_call: TRBJ2-1
d_call: TRBD2
cdr3_nt: TGTGCCAGCAGTTCTCCGGGACTAGCGGGGGGGGTCTCCTACAATGAGCAGTTCTTC
cdr3_aa: CASSSPGLAGGVSYNEQFF

clone_size: NA
v_call: TRBV30
j_call: TRBJ1-5
d_call: TRBD1
cdr3_nt: TGTGCCTGGAGTGTGCGGAGGACAGGGGACCAGCCCCAGCATTTT
cdr3_aa: CAWSVRRTGDQPQHF

clone_size: NA
v_call: TRBV5-6
j_call: TRBJ2-3
d_call: NA
cdr3_nt: TGTGCCAGCAGCTTGTCTTCAGATACGCAGTATTTT
cdr3_aa: CASSLSSDTQYF

clone_size: NA
v_call: TRBV7-9
j_call: TRBJ2-5
d_call: NA
cdr3_nt: TGTGCCAGCAGCTTACCCGGCAGGCGGTGGAAGGATGGGGACTTC
cdr3_aa: CASSLPGRRWKDGDF

clone_size: NA
v_call: TRBV19
j_call: TRBJ2-7
d_call: NA
cdr3_nt: TGTGCCAGTAGTTCCTCAGCATCCTACGAGCAGTACTTC
cdr3_aa: CASSSSASYEQYF

clone_size: NA
v_call: TRBV6-5
j_call: TRBJ1-2
d_call: NA
cdr3_nt: TGTGCCAGCAGTTACTCAGGCAGCCGGCCCTATGGCTACACCTTC
cdr3_aa: CASSYSGSRPYGYTF

clone_size: NA
v_call: TRBV14
j_call: TRBJ2-2
d_call: NA
cdr3_nt: TGTGCCAGCAGCTTAAGAAATGGTCAAAACACCGGGGAGCTGTTTTTT
cdr3_aa: CASSLRNGQNTGELFF

clone_size: NA
v_call: TRBV18
j_call: TRBJ1-2
d_call: TRBD1
cdr3_nt: TGTGCCAGCTCACCGCGGACAGGGGGCGGCAACTATGGCTACACCTTC
cdr3_aa: CASSPRTGGGNYGYTF

clone_size: NA
v_call: TRBV7-2
j_call: TRBJ2-7
d_call: TRBD2
cdr3_nt: TGTGCCAGCCGCACTGAAGGACTAGGATTCGACGAGCAGTACTTC
cdr3_aa: CASRTEGLGFDEQYF

clone_size: NA
v_call: TRBV4-3
j_call: TRBJ2-1
d_call: NA
cdr3_nt: TGCGCCAGCAGCCACCTGGACGGCAGCTCCTACAATGAGCAGTTCTTC
cdr3_aa: CASSHLDGSSYNEQFF

clone_size: once
v_call: TRBV6-5
j_call: TRBJ2-7
d_call: TRBD1
cdr3_nt: TGTGCCACGGGGCGCAGGGGGTCCTACGAGCAGTACTTC
cdr3_aa: CATGRRGSYEQYF

clone_size: NA
v_call: TRBV11-2
j_call: TRBJ2-1
d_call: TRBD2
cdr3_nt: TGTGCCAGCAGCCCTACTAGCGGGAGGAAGAATGAGCAGTTCTTC
cdr3_aa: CASSPTSGRKNEQFF

clone_size: NA
v_call: TRBV7-9
j_call: TRBJ1-2
d_call: TRBD1
cdr3_nt: TGTGCCAGCAGCCCCCGGGACAGAAACTATGGCTACACCTTC
cdr3_aa: CASSPRDRNYGYTF

clone_size: medium-sized
v_call: TRBV5-4
j_call: TRBJ1-1
d_call: NA
cdr3_nt: TGTGCCAGCAGCTTGGACTTCAACACTGAAGCTTTCTTT
cdr3_aa: CASSLDFNTEAFF